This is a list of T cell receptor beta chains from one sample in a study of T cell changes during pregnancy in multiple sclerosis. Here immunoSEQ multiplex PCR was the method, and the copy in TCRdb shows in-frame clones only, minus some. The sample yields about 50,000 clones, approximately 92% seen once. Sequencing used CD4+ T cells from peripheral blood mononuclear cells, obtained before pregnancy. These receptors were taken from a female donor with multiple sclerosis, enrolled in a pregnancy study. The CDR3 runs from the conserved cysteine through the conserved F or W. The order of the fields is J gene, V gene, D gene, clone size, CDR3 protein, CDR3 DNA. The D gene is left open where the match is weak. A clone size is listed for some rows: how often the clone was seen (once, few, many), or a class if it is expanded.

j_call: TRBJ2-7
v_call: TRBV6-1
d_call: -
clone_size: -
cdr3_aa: CASILDNPSYEQYF
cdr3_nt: TGTGCCAGTATTCTCGACAATCCCTCCTACGAGCAGTACTTC

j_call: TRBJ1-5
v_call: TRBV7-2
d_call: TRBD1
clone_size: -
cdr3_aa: CASSQGVRGQPQHF
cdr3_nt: TGTGCCAGCAGCCAGGGGGTAAGAGGGCAGCCCCAGCATTTT

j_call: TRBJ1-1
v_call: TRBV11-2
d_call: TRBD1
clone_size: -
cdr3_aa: CASSFDRDLEAFF
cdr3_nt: TGTGCCAGCAGCTTCGACAGGGATCTTGAAGCTTTCTTT

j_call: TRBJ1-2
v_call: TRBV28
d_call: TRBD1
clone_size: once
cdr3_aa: CASFRTGNYGYTF
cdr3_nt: TGTGCCAGCTTTAGGACAGGCAACTATGGCTACACCTTC

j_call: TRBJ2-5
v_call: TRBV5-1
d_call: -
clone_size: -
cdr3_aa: CATSRIAQETQYF
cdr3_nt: TGCGCCACCTCACGTATAGCCCAAGAGACCCAGTACTTC

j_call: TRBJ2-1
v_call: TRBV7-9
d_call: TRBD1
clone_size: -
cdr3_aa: CASSLSRAGGFLYNEQFF
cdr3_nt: TGTGCCAGCAGCCTGTCAAGGGCAGGGGGCTTCCTGTACAATGAGCAGTTCTTC

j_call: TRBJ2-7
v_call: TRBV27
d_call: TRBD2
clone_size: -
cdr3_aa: CASSWSGSSYEQYF
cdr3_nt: TGTGCCAGCAGTTGGAGCGGGAGTTCCTACGAGCAGTACTTC

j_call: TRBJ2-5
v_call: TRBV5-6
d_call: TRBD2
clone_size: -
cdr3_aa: CASSVPRGVETQYF
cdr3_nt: TGTGCCAGCAGCGTCCCGCGGGGGGTAGAGACCCAGTACTTC

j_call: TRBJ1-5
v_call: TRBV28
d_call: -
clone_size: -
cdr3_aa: CASSLTGQLSNQPQHF
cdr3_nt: TGTGCCAGCAGTTTGACCGGACAGCTTAGCAATCAGCCCCAGCATTTT

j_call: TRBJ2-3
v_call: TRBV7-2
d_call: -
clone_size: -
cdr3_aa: CASSLGGRVGTDTQYF
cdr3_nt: TGTGCCAGCAGCCTAGGTGGGCGCGTGGGCACAGATACGCAGTATTTT

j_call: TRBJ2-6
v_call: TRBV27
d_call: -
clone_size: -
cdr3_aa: CASSNRYRLESSGANVLTF
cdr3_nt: TGTGCCAGCAGTAACCGATATAGGCTGGAGAGCTCTGGGGCCAACGTCCTGACTTTC

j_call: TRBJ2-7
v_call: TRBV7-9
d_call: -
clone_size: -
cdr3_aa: CASSLEAWGSSYEQYF
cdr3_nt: TGTGCCAGCAGCTTAGAAGCCTGGGGCAGCTCCTACGAGCAGTACTTC

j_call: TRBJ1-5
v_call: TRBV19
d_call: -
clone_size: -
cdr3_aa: CASSLPDNNQPQHF
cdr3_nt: TGTGCCAGTAGTCTTCCGGACAACAATCAGCCCCAGCATTTT

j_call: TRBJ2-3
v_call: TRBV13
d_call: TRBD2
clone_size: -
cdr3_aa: CASSLEGLAGGPTDTQYF
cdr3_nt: TGTGCCAGCAGCTTAGAGGGCCTAGCGGGAGGGCCGACAGATACGCAGTATTTT

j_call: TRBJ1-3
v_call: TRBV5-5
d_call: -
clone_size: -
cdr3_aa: CASSLPDYGNTIYF
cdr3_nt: TGTGCCAGCAGCTTGCCCGACTATGGAAACACCATATATTTT

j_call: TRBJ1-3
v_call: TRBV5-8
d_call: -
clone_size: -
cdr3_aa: CASRSRGSGNTIYF
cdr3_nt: TGTGCCAGCAGATCTAGGGGTTCTGGAAACACCATATATTTT

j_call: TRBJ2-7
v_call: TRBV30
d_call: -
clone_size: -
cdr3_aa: CAWSVGGVSYEQYF
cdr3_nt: TGTGCCTGGAGTGTTGGTGGAGTCTCCTACGAGCAGTACTTC

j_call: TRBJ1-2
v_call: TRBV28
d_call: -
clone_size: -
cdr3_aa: CASSGVSWGYTF
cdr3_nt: TGTGCCAGCAGCGGAGTCAGCTGGGGCTACACCTTC

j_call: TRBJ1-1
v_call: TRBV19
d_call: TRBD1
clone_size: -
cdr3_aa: CASSISGTGTAEAFF
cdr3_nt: TGTGCCAGTAGTATCTCCGGGACAGGGACCGCTGAAGCTTTCTTT

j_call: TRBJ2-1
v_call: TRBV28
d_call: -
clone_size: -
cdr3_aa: CASSPGRFGRGNEQFF
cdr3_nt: TGTGCCAGCAGTCCCGGACGTTTTGGGAGAGGCAATGAGCAGTTCTTC

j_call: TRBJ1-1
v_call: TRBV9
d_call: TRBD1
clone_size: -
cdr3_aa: CASSPNRGNMGEAFF
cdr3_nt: TGTGCCAGCAGCCCAAACAGGGGGAATATGGGTGAAGCTTTCTTT

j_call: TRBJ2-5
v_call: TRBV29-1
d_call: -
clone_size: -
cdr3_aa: CSELEGSNGETQYF
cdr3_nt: TGCAGCGAGCTCGAGGGATCTAACGGAGAGACCCAGTACTTC

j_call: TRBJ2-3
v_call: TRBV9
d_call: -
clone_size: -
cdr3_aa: CASSVAADTQYF
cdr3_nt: TGTGCCAGCAGCGTAGCAGCAGATACGCAGTATTTT

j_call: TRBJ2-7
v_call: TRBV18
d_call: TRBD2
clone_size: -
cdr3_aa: CASSPSSGLAGNEQYF
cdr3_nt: TGTGCCAGCTCACCATCATCCGGACTAGCGGGAAACGAGCAGTACTTC